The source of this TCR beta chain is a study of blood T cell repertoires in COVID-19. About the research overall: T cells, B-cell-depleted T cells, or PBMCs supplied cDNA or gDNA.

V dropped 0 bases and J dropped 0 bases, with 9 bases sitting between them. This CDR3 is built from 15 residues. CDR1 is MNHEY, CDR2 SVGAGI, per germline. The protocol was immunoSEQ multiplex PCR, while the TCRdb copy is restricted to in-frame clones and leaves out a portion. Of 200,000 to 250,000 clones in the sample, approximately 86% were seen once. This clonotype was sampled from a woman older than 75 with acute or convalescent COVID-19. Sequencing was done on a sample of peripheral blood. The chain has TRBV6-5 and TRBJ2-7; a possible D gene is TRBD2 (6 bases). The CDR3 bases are TGTGCCAGCAGTTACTCGCGGGGATCCTCCTACGAGCAGTACTTC. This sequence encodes CASSYSRGSSYEQYF.